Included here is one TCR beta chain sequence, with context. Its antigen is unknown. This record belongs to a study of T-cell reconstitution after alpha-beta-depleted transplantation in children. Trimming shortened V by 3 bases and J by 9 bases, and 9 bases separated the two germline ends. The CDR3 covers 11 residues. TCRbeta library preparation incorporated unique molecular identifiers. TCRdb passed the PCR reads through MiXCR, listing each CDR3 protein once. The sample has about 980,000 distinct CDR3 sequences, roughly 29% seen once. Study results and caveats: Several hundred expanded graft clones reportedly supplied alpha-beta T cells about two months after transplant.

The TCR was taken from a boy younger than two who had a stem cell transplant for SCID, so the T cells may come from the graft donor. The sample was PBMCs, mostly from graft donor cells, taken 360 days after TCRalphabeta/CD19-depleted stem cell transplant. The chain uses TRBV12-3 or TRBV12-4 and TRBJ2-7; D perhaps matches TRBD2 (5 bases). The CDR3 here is CASSFGRGQYF. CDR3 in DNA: TGTGCCAGCAGTTTTGGACGGGGGCAGTACTTC.